Below, 12 T cell receptor beta chains from the same sample are listed, as sequenced in a study of T cell repertoires in cytomegalovirus infection. TCRdb reprocessed the reads with MiXCR, giving one entry per CDR3 protein. The table shows more than 150,000 distinct CDR3 sequences, with about 30% occurring only once. The sequenced sample was PBMCs. The receptors shown here come from a human donor in good health (CMV status not recorded). Some clones in this sample may be carry-over from other donors' samples.

The gene calls are TRBV10-3 and TRBJ2-1; 9 bases are shared with TRBD1. V was pared by 5 bases and J by 1 base, with 3 bases of the junction left unmatched. CDR1 and CDR2 from the germline V gene are ENHRY and SYGVKD. The CDR3 is made up of 15 amino acids. The CDR3, as DNA: TGTGCCATCAGTACCGACAGGGGGTCCTACAATGAGCAGTTCTTC. The encoded protein is CAISTDRGSYNEQFF.

This clonotype came up a few times. The chain carries TRBV29-1 and TRBJ1-4; D is ambiguous. There are 13 residues in the CDR3. V lost 0 bases, J lost 7 bases, and 9 bases lay in between. Germline V lookup: CDR1 SQVTM, CDR2 ANQGSEA. CDR3 nucleotides: TGCAGCGTTGAAGAAGGGAACGGTGAAAAACTGTTTTTT. Its protein product is CSVEEGNGEKLFF.

The genes are TRBV6-6 and TRBJ2-3; 9 nucleotides align to TRBD2. Germline-derived CDR1 and CDR2 are MNHNY and SVGAGI (reference sequence). This CDR3 has 17 residues. V lost 4 bases to trimming and J lost 4 bases; unmatched junction nucleotides: 12. The CDR3 is CASSFPGASGGPDTQYF. DNA for the CDR3: TGTGCCAGCAGTTTTCCTGGGGCCAGCGGGGGGCCAGATACGCAGTATTTT.

The chain carries TRBV7-2 and TRBJ2-1; the match to TRBD1 covers 9 bases. CDR1 SGHTA and CDR2 FQGNSA come from the germline V gene. V shed 5 bases, J shed 3 bases, and the junction held 11 bases outside the gene matches. The CDR3 covers 17 residues. CDR3 loop: CASSHRTGAGRYNEQFF. The CDR3 bases are TGTGCCAGCAGCCATCGGACAGGGGCCGGTCGCTACAATGAGCAGTTCTTC.

This chain uses TRBV5-1 with TRBJ2-7; D ambiguous. Germline CDR1 SGHRS, CDR2 YFSETQ. This CDR3 comprises 13 residues. The germline V and J ends were trimmed by 4 bases and 5 bases, with 13 bases remaining between them. CDR3 residues: CASSPGPLDEQYF. For the CDR3, the DNA is TGCGCCAGCAGCCCCGGGCCCCTGGACGAGCAGTACTTC.

This clonotype has just a few counts. V usage is TRBV12-5 and J usage is TRBJ2-2; TRBD1 might be the D (5 bases). Germline lookup yields CDR1 LGHNT and CDR2 FRNRAP. The CDR3 extends over 15 amino acids. V was shortened by 7 bases and J by 0 bases, with 12 bases between the two germline ends. CDR3 nucleotides: TGTGCTAGTGACCCAGGGATAGCGAACACCGGGGAGCTGTTTTTT. It encodes CASDPGIANTGELFF.

The chain is built from TRBV12-3 or TRBV12-4 and TRBJ1-2; D is undetermined. The CDR3 covers 14 residues. Trimming left V 0 bases short and J 0 bases short, with 5 bases between. The CDR3 region is CASSLAVPNYGYTF. Here the CDR3 DNA reads TGTGCCAGCAGTTTAGCAGTCCCTAACTATGGCTACACCTTC.

This chain joins TRBV9 and TRBJ1-2, with 8 bases fitting TRBD1. This CDR3 region has 14 residues. V gave up 0 bases and J gave up 7 bases; unmatched junction bases: 5. Per the germline V gene, CDR1 is SGDLS and CDR2 is YYNGEE. CDR3 in DNA: TGTGCCAGCAGCGTAGGGGGACAGGTGGCTGGCTACACCTTC. Amino acids: CASSVGGQVAGYTF.

This clonotype was detected a few times. The chain is built from TRBV3-1 and TRBJ2-5; unclear D gene. This CDR3 comprises 14 residues. V lost 3 bases and J lost 3, with 11 bases in between. Germline CDR1 LGHDT, CDR2 YNNKEL (reference sequence). CDR3 coding DNA: TGTGCCAGCAGCCATCCGGGCCTGAAAGAGACCCAGTACTTC. It translates to CASSHPGLKETQYF.

This clonotype was seen only a few times. The V call is TRBV7-2, the J call TRBJ2-6; possibly TRBD1 for D (6 bases). Trimming removed 5 bases from V and 2 bases from J, with 10 bases in between. The CDR3 totals 15 residues. Germline V gene lookup returns CDR1 SGHTA and CDR2 FQGNSA. CDR3 in DNA: TGTGCCAGCAGCCAGACAGGAGCTGGGGCCAACGTCCTGACTTTC. This translates into CASSQTGAGANVLTF.

This clonotype has a handful of counts. This chain joins TRBV29-1 and TRBJ1-1, with D uncertain. Germline CDR1 is SQVTM and CDR2 is ANQGSEA. The CDR3 consists of 10 residues. V lost 3 bases to trimming and J lost 11 bases, with 10 bases between them. The CDR3 coding sequence is TGCAGCGTTGATGGGAATCGGGCTTTCTTT. Translating gives CSVDGNRAFF.

The chain has TRBV2 and TRBJ2-1, with TRBD2 matching 7 bases. J gave up 1 base and V 4 bases, and 10 bases lay outside the gene matches. This CDR3 comprises 17 residues. Germline V gene data show CDR1 as SNHLY and CDR2 as FYNNEI. The CDR3 protein is CASSVSTGGESYNEQFF. In nucleotides, the CDR3 is TGTGCCAGCAGTGTGTCTACGGGGGGAGAGTCCTACAATGAGCAGTTCTTC. The full variable domain, its missing parts supplied by reference TRBV2 and TRBJ2-1, is EPEVTQTPSHQVTQMGQEVILRCVPISNHLYFYWYRQILGQKVEFLVSFYNNEISEKSEIFDDQFSVERPDGSNFTLKIRSTKLEDSAMYFCASSVSTGGESYNEQFFGPGTRLTVL.